These T cell receptor beta chains were read from a single sample in a study of graft-versus-host responses after intestinal transplantation. The assay was immunoSEQ multiplex PCR, and TCRdb's table has in-frame clones only and misses some. The sample holds 7,000 to 10,000 clones; approximately 30% are singletons and the top ten take under 6%. The sequences come from alloreactive CD4+ T cells from a mixed lymphocyte reaction culture, collected before intestinal transplant. These receptors were collected from a human patient who received an intestinal transplant. The conserved cysteine and the conserved F or W are not part of the CDR3 here. The order of the fields is J gene, V gene, CDR3 protein.

J gene: TRBJ1-1; V gene: TRBV28; CDR3 protein: ASSDGRRDTEAF
J gene: TRBJ1-2; V gene: TRBV2; CDR3 protein: ASSLRGRGDGYT
J gene: TRBJ2-2; V gene: TRBV15; CDR3 protein: ATSRASLSGELF
J gene: TRBJ2-7; V gene: TRBV28; CDR3 protein: ASSSSGLGTYEQY
J gene: TRBJ2-4; V gene: TRBV6-5; CDR3 protein: ASSQREAANIQY
J gene: TRBJ2-7; V gene: TRBV6-5; CDR3 protein: ASKELLSSYEQY
J gene: TRBJ1-1; V gene: TRBV19; CDR3 protein: ASSITTGLSAF
J gene: TRBJ1-2; V gene: TRBV11-2; CDR3 protein: ASSLGQANYGYT
J gene: TRBJ1-1; V gene: TRBV5-5; CDR3 protein: ASSLSGGIMNTEAF
J gene: TRBJ2-4; V gene: TRBV30; CDR3 protein: AWNPLGRILNDKNIQY
J gene: TRBJ1-1; V gene: TRBV9; CDR3 protein: ASSVGPSGGAAEAF
J gene: TRBJ2-3; V gene: TRBV2; CDR3 protein: ASSEATGLAYTTDTQY
J gene: TRBJ2-6; V gene: TRBV2; CDR3 protein: ASTGAGANVLT
J gene: TRBJ1-3; V gene: TRBV7-9; CDR3 protein: ASAQQGISGNTIY
J gene: TRBJ2-5; V gene: TRBV7-9; CDR3 protein: ASSLPLGVKETQY
J gene: TRBJ1-4; V gene: TRBV6-1; CDR3 protein: ASSSYRTGGEKLF
J gene: TRBJ2-3; V gene: TRBV2; CDR3 protein: ASSEGLLAGASTDTQY
J gene: TRBJ2-2; V gene: TRBV2; CDR3 protein: ASSGRLTGELF
J gene: TRBJ2-1; V gene: TRBV7-9; CDR3 protein: ASSPTGLAGYNEQF
J gene: TRBJ1-1; V gene: TRBV18; CDR3 protein: ASLQGLNTEAF
J gene: TRBJ2-2; V gene: TRBV6-6; CDR3 protein: ASTGANTGELF
J gene: TRBJ2-1; V gene: TRBV15; CDR3 protein: ATSEWGLAGGDEQF
J gene: TRBJ2-7; V gene: TRBV28; CDR3 protein: ASSLCLPGVAGGAYEQY
J gene: TRBJ1-1; V gene: TRBV30; CDR3 protein: AWKIKIKTGRTEAF
J gene: TRBJ1-2; V gene: TRBV27; CDR3 protein: ASSLGRGYYGYT
J gene: TRBJ1-1; V gene: TRBV5-1; CDR3 protein: ASSSGTGGATEAF
J gene: TRBJ2-1; V gene: TRBV5-1; CDR3 protein: ASSLGSGRSSYNEQF
J gene: TRBJ1-4; V gene: TRBV15; CDR3 protein: ATSRGVQGAVDLF
J gene: TRBJ1-2; V gene: TRBV7-2; CDR3 protein: ASSVSGGGYT
J gene: TRBJ1-2; V gene: TRBV11-1; CDR3 protein: ASSPGTGAAYGYT
J gene: TRBJ2-1; V gene: TRBV7-8; CDR3 protein: ASSLVAGTGDYNEQF
J gene: TRBJ2-1; V gene: TRBV28; CDR3 protein: ASSSTKSEQF
J gene: TRBJ2-2; V gene: TRBV5-5; CDR3 protein: ASSSGTGRTGELF
J gene: TRBJ1-5; V gene: TRBV6-5; CDR3 protein: ASSGDGLGQPQH
J gene: TRBJ1-4; V gene: TRBV6-6; CDR3 protein: ASSYSSEGGREKLF
J gene: TRBJ1-5; V gene: TRBV11-3; CDR3 protein: ASRLGRLPTSNQPQH
J gene: TRBJ2-7; V gene: TRBV18; CDR3 protein: ASSPRGRYEQY